Below are 21 T cell receptor beta chains sequenced from a single sample in a study of blood T cell repertoires in COVID-19. Generated by immunoSEQ multiplex PCR, the TCRdb table keeps only in-frame clones and is missing some. The table shows roughly 13,000 clones, with approximately 82% occurring only once. The specimen sequenced was peripheral blood. The receptors here all came from a man aged 35-49 years with active or convalescent COVID-19.

The chain has TRBV27 and TRBJ1-1, with D hard to call. CDR1 MNHEY and CDR2 SMNVEV come from the germline V gene (reference sequence). V lost 6 bases and J 0 bases, leaving 11 bases between the germline ends. This CDR3 has 14 amino acids. The CDR3: CASSPTTLNTEAFF. CDR3 coding DNA: TGTGCCAGCAGCCCCACGACACTGAACACTGAAGCTTTCTTT.

This clone showed up just once. The chain has TRBV5-1 and TRBJ2-7; 14 nucleotides agree with TRBD2. Germline CDR1 reads SGHRS; CDR2 reads YFSETQ. With 0 bases clipped from V and 0 bases from J, the junction kept 5 bases outside the gene matches. The CDR3 length is 18 residues. The CDR3 sequence is CASSLGGTSGGSSYEQYF. As DNA, the CDR3 is TGCGCCAGCAGCTTGGGTGGGACTAGCGGGGGAAGCTCCTACGAGCAGTACTTC. The variable domain in full, completed from reference TRBV5-1 and TRBJ2-7, reads KAGVTQTPRYLIKTRGQQVTLSCSPISGHRSVSWYQQTPGQGLQFLFEYFSETQRNKGNFPGRFSGRQFSNSRSEMNVSTLELGDSALYLCASSLGGTSGGSSYEQYFGPGTRLTVT.

This sequence joins TRBV19 and TRBJ1-2, with 11 bases lining up with TRBD1. Germline loops: CDR1 LNHDA, CDR2 SQIVND (reference sequence). V trimming: 7 bases; J trimming: 6 bases; junction bases outside the gene matches: 10. This CDR3 region has 15 residues. CDR3: CASTGQGTGGDGYTF. CDR3 DNA: TGTGCCAGTACTGGGCAAGGGACAGGGGGTGATGGCTACACCTTC.

The V call is TRBV28, the J call TRBJ1-2; TRBD1 matches at 7 bases. With 3 bases clipped from V and 4 bases from J, the junction kept 11 bases outside the gene matches. The CDR3 is made up of 16 amino acids. From germline, CDR1 is MDHEN and CDR2 SYDVKM. CDR3 in DNA: TGTGCCAGCAGTTTTGCCGAGGGGGCGCGGGGCTATGGCTACACCTTC. Translated: CASSFAEGARGYGYTF.

The chain couples TRBV5-1 to TRBJ1-2; 11 bases are shared with TRBD1. V gave up 0 bases and J gave up 8 bases; unmatched junction bases: 6. Germline V gene lookup returns CDR1 SGHRS and CDR2 YFSETQ. This CDR3 comprises 15 residues. The CDR3 DNA follows: TGCGCCAGCAGCTTGGCTCGGACAGGGGGCGTGGGCTACACCTTC. As protein: CASSLARTGGVGYTF. The variable domain in full, with the rest retrieved from reference TRBV5-1 and TRBJ1-2, is KAGVTQTPRYLIKTRGQQVTLSCSPISGHRSVSWYQQTPGQGLQFLFEYFSETQRNKGNFPGRFSGRQFSNSRSEMNVSTLELGDSALYLCASSLARTGGVGYTFGSGTRLTVV.

The rearrangement uses TRBV7-9 and TRBJ1-2, with D hard to call. The CDR3 extends over 14 amino acids. Trimming cost V 3 bases and J 6 bases, with 14 bases left between them. CDR1 SEHNR and CDR2 FQNEAQ come from the germline V gene (reference sequence). The CDR3 here is CASSFEGPIDGYTF. The CDR3 bases are TGTGCCAGCAGCTTCGAGGGTCCTATAGATGGCTACACCTTC.

The chain is built from TRBV2 and TRBJ1-6; D unresolved. The length of the CDR3 is 12 residues. Germline CDR1 is SNHLY and CDR2 is FYNNEI. Trimming took off 4 bases at V and 7 bases at J, with 5 bases between the two ends. CDR3 sequence (DNA): TGTGCCAGCAGTGGGGAGAATTCACCCCTCCACTTT. Its protein product is CASSGENSPLHF.

The rearrangement joins TRBV18 to TRBJ2-2; 7 nucleotides agree with TRBD1. The trim removed 1 base at V and 4 bases at J, leaving 0 bases unmatched. CDR1 KGHSH and CDR2 LQKENI come from the germline V gene. The CDR3 is 14 residues long. CDR3 bases: TGTGCCAGCTCACCACAGGGGGCCACCGGGGAGCTGTTTTTT. Translation gives CASSPQGATGELFF.

This sequence joins TRBV11-2 and TRBJ1-6; maybe TRBD1 (5 bases). This CDR3 has 15 residues. Deletions cut 5 bases from V and 8 bases from J, with 16 bases between. Germline values: CDR1 SGHAT, CDR2 FQNNGV. CDR3 sequence reads: CASSPSTGVDSPLHF. Written as DNA, the CDR3 is TGTGCCAGCAGCCCCTCTACGGGGGTTGATTCACCCCTCCACTTT.

This clone is a singleton in its sample. This chain links TRBV10-3 with TRBJ1-1; D is perhaps TRBD1 (6 bases). CDR1 is ENHRY and CDR2 is SYGVKD in the germline V gene. CDR3 size: 13 residues. The V gene lost 6 bases and the J gene lost 8 bases, with 16 bases spanning the gap. CDR3 sequence reads: CAISDNNRDEAFF. CDR3 bases: TGTGCCATCAGCGACAACAACAGGGACGAAGCTTTCTTT.

The J gene is TRBJ2-7, the V gene TRBV7-9; 7 bases are a match to TRBD1. The CDR3 runs 14 residues. The germline V gene has CDR1 SEHNR and CDR2 FQNEAQ (reference sequence). Trimming removed 3 bases from V and 6 bases from J; junction bases left unmatched: 8. The CDR3 reads CASSLGQLMAEQYF. Here the CDR3 DNA reads TGTGCCAGCAGCTTGGGACAGTTGATGGCCGAGCAGTACTTC.

The V gene is TRBV6-5, the J gene TRBJ2-7, with no clear D. Germline CDR1 reads MNHEY; CDR2 reads SVGAGI. The ends were cut back, 6 bases at V and 0 bases at J, with 12 bases in the middle. The CDR3 has 14 amino acids. Here the CDR3 reads CASRAETSSYEQYF. CDR3 in DNA: TGTGCCAGCAGGGCCGAGACAAGCTCCTACGAGCAGTACTTC.

J is TRBJ1-2 and V is TRBV29-1, with 7 bases identical to TRBD1. Germline V gene lookup returns CDR1 SQVTM and CDR2 ANQGSEA. This CDR3 is built from 16 residues. Trimming removed 4 bases from V and 5 bases from J; junction bases left unmatched: 16. The CDR3 nucleotides read TGCAGCGTTGTGGATGAGGGGGCGGGAGGATCTTATGGCTACACCTTC. Protein product: CSVVDEGAGGSYGYTF.

This chain's CDR3 is CASSQLQGPNEKLFF. The CDR3 DNA reads TGTGCCAGCAGCCAATTACAGGGACCTAATGAAAAACTGTTTTTT. This chain connects TRBV3-1 (or the pseudogene TRBV3-2) to TRBJ1-4; D is possibly TRBD1 (6 bases). The CDR3 runs 15 residues. Germline CDR1 LGHDT, CDR2 YNNKEL (reference sequence). Trimming took off 2 bases at V and 3 bases at J, with 10 bases between the two ends.

On this clone: Other DNA sequences within the sample encode an identical CDR3. The CDR3 DNA reads as TGTGCCACCAGTGACCCCTCCACAGGGGATAGTGAAAAACTGTTTTTT. Amino acid sequence: CATSDPSTGDSEKLFF. The genes are TRBV24-1 and TRBJ1-4; 7 nucleotides match TRBD1. This CDR3 comprises 16 residues. V gave up 4 bases and J gave up 7 bases; unmatched junction bases: 11. From germline, CDR1 is KGHDR and CDR2 SFDVKD.

The chain has TRBV6-6 and TRBJ1-2, with D perhaps TRBD1 (5 bases). The CDR3 spans 13 residues. CDR1 MNHNY and CDR2 SVGAGI come from the germline V gene (reference sequence). Deletions cut 6 bases from V and 4 bases from J, with 12 bases between. The CDR3 coding sequence is TGTGCCAGCAGGGCTGGGGGGGGCTATGGCTACACCTTC. Translated, it gives CASRAGGGYGYTF.

The CDR3 coding sequence is TGTGCCAGCAGCTTAACCGCGGGGGACATCACAGATACGCAGTATTTT. It specifies CASSLTAGDITDTQYF. This chain joins TRBV11-2 and TRBJ2-3; a possible D gene is TRBD2 (7 bases). From germline, CDR1 is SGHAT and CDR2 FQNNGV. There are 16 residues in the CDR3. V lost 2 bases, J lost 2 bases, and 14 bases lay in between.

The chain is built from TRBV5-6 and TRBJ2-5; 7 bases are a match to TRBD1. The CDR3 has 15 amino acids. The V gene's germline CDR1 is SGHDT and CDR2 YYEEEE. V shed 3 bases, J shed 1 base, and the junction held 6 bases outside the gene matches. This CDR3 reads CASSWGTAFQETQYF. CDR3 coding DNA: TGTGCCAGCAGCTGGGGGACAGCGTTCCAAGAGACCCAGTACTTC.

The rearrangement links TRBV4-1 to TRBJ2-7, with TRBD2 matching 8 bases. In germline, CDR1 is MGHRA, CDR2 YSYEKL. This CDR3 has 16 residues. V gave up 1 base and J gave up 4 bases; unmatched junction bases: 9. CDR3 in DNA: TGCGCCAGCAGCCAAGTAGTAAGCGGGGGCGTGTACGAGCAGTACTTC. Amino acid sequence: CASSQVVSGGVYEQYF.

The chain carries TRBV4-1 and TRBJ2-1, with a tentative D call TRBD1 (6 bases). The CDR3 spans 15 residues. Trimming removed 3 bases from V and 10 bases from J, with 19 bases in between. CDR1 MGHRA and CDR2 YSYEKL come from the germline V gene. CDR3 sequence: CASSQDSGTYDEQFF. The DNA for the CDR3 is TGCGCCAGCAGCCAGGATTCCGGGACATATGACGAGCAGTTCTTC.

The chain links TRBV6-5 to TRBJ2-2; D possibly corresponds to TRBD2 (7 bases). The CDR3 consists of 15 residues. V was clipped by 5 bases and J by 4 bases, with 14 bases between them. Germline V gives CDR1 MNHEY, CDR2 SVGAGI. The CDR3 bases are TGTGCCAGCAGTCGTCGGGGGGCTGGCACCGGGGAGCTGTTTTTT. Protein product: CASSRRGAGTGELFF.